Shown below are 7 T cell receptor beta chains from a single sample sequenced in a study of T cells in Graves' hyperthyroidism and ophthalmopathy. Using RNA transcripts as the source, TCR beta CDR3 regions were amplified. The primer set for the first-round RT-PCR of the TCR CDR3 was HTBI. From the multiplex PCR reads, TCRdb called clonotypes with MiXCR, one entry per CDR3 protein. Among 250,000 or so distinct CDR3 sequences listed, about a sixth were seen once. The sequenced sample was blood. The receptors were gathered from a woman aged 18-29 years with Graves' ophthalmopathy.

This chain links TRBV3-1 with TRBJ2-1; TRBD2 matches at 15 bases. The CDR3 loop spans 20 amino acids. V lost 2 bases and J lost 4; bases outside the gene matches: 12. Germline assignment: CDR1 LGHDT and CDR2 YNNKEL (reference sequence). The CDR3 here is CASSQSGTSGGTPRYNEQFF. The CDR3 bases are TGTGCCAGCAGCCAATCGGGGACTAGCGGGGGGACACCGAGATACAATGAGCAGTTCTTC.

This clonotype was found many times. The chain uses TRBV5-6 and TRBJ2-7; tentatively, D is TRBD2 (6 bases). Per germline, CDR1 SGHDT and CDR2 YYEEEE. V lost 3 bases and J lost 6, with 10 bases in between. This CDR3 has 12 residues. CDR3 region: CASSSGGIEQYF. The CDR3 DNA sequence: TGTGCCAGCAGCTCTGGAGGGATCGAGCAGTACTTC.

This clonotype was picked up many times. A read error is possible here, since a much larger clone lies one base away. This chain connects TRBV11-1 to TRBJ2-7, with D perhaps TRBD2 (6 bases). The CDR3 contains 14 residues. Looked up from germline, CDR1 is SGHAT and CDR2 is FQDESV (reference sequence). CDR3 region: CASGLFGSSYEQYF. The CDR3 nucleotides read TGTGCCAGCGGCTTATTCGGGAGCTCCTACGAGCAGTACTTC.

This clonotype was seen ten or more times. V is TRBV6-1 and J is TRBJ2-7, with TRBD1 identical over 8 bases. The CDR3 sequence is 15 residues long. J gave up 1 base and V 4 bases, and 6 bases lay outside the gene matches. Germline V gene sequence: CDR1 MNHNS, CDR2 SASEGT. The CDR3 is CASSVDRGSSYEQYF. The CDR3 region has the DNA TGTGCCAGCAGTGTAGACAGGGGATCGTCCTACGAGCAGTACTTC.

There are many counts of this clonotype. The chain joins TRBV3-1 to TRBJ2-3; D is possibly TRBD2 (5 bases). The CDR3 runs to 15 residues. Germline V gives CDR1 LGHDT, CDR2 YNNKEL (reference sequence). V shed 3 bases and J shed 6 bases, with 16 bases lying between them. The CDR3 reads CASSQGPDSGDTQYF. Written as DNA, the CDR3 is TGTGCCAGCAGCCAGGGCCCGGACTCCGGGGATACGCAGTATTTT.

This clonotype was found many times. This chain uses TRBV7-9 with TRBJ1-6; weak D call: TRBD1 (6 bases). Germline V gene lookup returns CDR1 SEHNR and CDR2 FQNEAQ (reference sequence). The CDR3 contains 16 residues. V was cut by 2 bases and J by 7 bases, with 15 bases left in between. CDR3 sequence reads: CASSLTGYLKNSPLHF. In DNA, the CDR3 is TGTGCCAGCAGCTTAACAGGGTATTTGAAAAATTCACCCCTCCACTTT. Variable domain in full (rest from reference TRBV7-9 and TRBJ1-6): DTGVSQNPRHKITKRGQNVTFRCDPISEHNRLYWYRQTLGQGPEFLTYFQNEAQLEKSRLLSDRFSAERPKGSFSTLEIQRTEQGDSAMYLCASSLTGYLKNSPLHFGNGTRLTVT.

This clonotype was recorded at least ten times. The chain links TRBV10-3 to TRBJ2-1; 8 positions match TRBD2. Germline V lookup: CDR1 ENHRY, CDR2 SYGVKD. Trimming removed 10 bases from V and 4 bases from J; junction bases left unmatched: 9. CDR3 length: 14 amino acids. The CDR3: CATTLAEVYNEQFF. DNA for the CDR3: TGTGCCACAACACTAGCGGAAGTGTACAATGAGCAGTTCTTC.